This T cell receptor (beta chain) emerged from a study of regulatory T cells in long-lasting Graves disease. Broader study findings: TCR diversity was lower in persistent than newly diagnosed Graves' disease.

Arm-PCR of CDR3 regions and iRepertoire HTBI primers were the basis on which TCR beta libraries were built. One entry per CDR3 protein results from TCRdb running MiXCR on the multiplex PCR reads. Among 350,000 to 550,000 distinct CDR3 sequences listed, 16% were seen once. Germline CDR1 MNHEY, CDR2 SVGAGI. V gave up 0 bases and J gave up 1 base, with 4 bases separating them. The length of the CDR3 is 14 residues. Sample time point: newly diagnosed GD, antithyroid drugs for less than 3 months. PBMC RNA was the source of the TCR library. This clonotype was observed at least ten times. Its target is unknown. These data were likewise used in another study, on T cells in Graves' hyperthyroidism and ophthalmopathy. That report adds: Every diagnosis used clinical symptoms, serum thyroxine and TRAb, thyroid ultrasound and orbital computed tomography.

The sample in question was peripheral blood mononuclear cells (PBMCs), obtained at new diagnosis, from a patient treated with antithyroid drugs. This chain links TRBV6-5 with TRBJ2-1; D ambiguous. This clonotype was obtained from a woman younger than 30 with Graves disease. The CDR3 coding sequence is TGTGCCAGCAGTTACTCGTGGTCCTACAATGAGCAGTTCTTC. Translated: CASSYSWSYNEQFF.